This TCR beta chain was captured by sequencing in a study of cytomegalovirus exposure and HLA in healthy donors. Study as a whole: One earlier analysis, a look at around 180 million T cells, found some 120 million unique TCR beta sequences.

Germline V lookup: CDR1 SNHLY, CDR2 FYNNEI. The CDR3 totals 18 residues. V lost 4 bases, J lost 0 bases, and 12 bases stayed unmatched. The PCR ran on 60 Vbeta and 13 Jbeta primers. Sequencing was performed with immunoSEQ multiplex PCR; in TCRdb, only in-frame clones are kept and a portion is missing. The profile shows about 110,000 clones, roughly 82% of them singletons. Study results and limitations: It was reported that the classifier diagnosed cytomegalovirus status with high specificity and sensitivity in both the original and validation cohorts. An ancestry cluster, one associated with Asian ancestry, reportedly showed fewer N-insertions than the approximately 670-donor mean in a later analysis. Earlier analysis found most TCR beta V segments productive about 90% or about 30% of the time.

This clone has only a few counts. The antigen is not known. The sequence derives from a male donor in good health and CMV-seropositive. The chain links TRBV2 to TRBJ1-5; 7 bases agree with TRBD1. Sequencing was done on a sample of PBMCs. This CDR3 reads CASSVSRDSLYSNQPQHF. CDR3 sequence (DNA): TGTGCCAGCAGTGTTTCGAGGGACAGCCTCTATAGCAATCAGCCCCAGCATTTT.